The table lists the clone carrying this T cell receptor beta chain with a few counts. The antigen is undetermined. Germline-derived CDR1 and CDR2 are MDHEN and SYDVKM. The V gene lost 6 bases and the J gene lost 11 bases, with 17 bases spanning the gap. The CDR3 runs to 13 residues. The entry originates in a study of T-cell reconstitution after alpha-beta-depleted transplantation in children. Notes on the study in general: There were some patients whose high TCRbeta diversity at day 60 came from surviving recipient T cells and thymic progenitors. Among T cells one year after transplant, newly produced cells accounted for most counts and diversity. Several hundred rapidly expanded clones from non-depleted graft cells reportedly supplied alpha-beta T cells about two months post-transplant.

The library targeted TCRbeta and was prepared with unique molecular identifiers. In TCRdb, the PCR reads were re-called with MiXCR into one record per CDR3 protein. Here the sample spans some 200,000 distinct CDR3 sequences, about 7% being singletons. The rearrangement links TRBV28 to TRBJ1-5; possibly TRBD1 for D (6 bases). This clonotype originated in a boy aged 2-15 years with acute lymphoblastic leukemia, due to receive a stem cell transplant. Specimen: PBMCs, collected before TCRalphabeta/CD19-depleted stem cell transplant. This chain's CDR3 is CASSQTGPLAQHF. The DNA of the CDR3 is TGTGCCAGCAGCCAAACAGGGCCCCTAGCCCAGCATTTT.